This TCR beta chain was obtained from a study of shared clonotypes between healthy human individuals. Across the study: The study drew on a couple of women and a few men aged 18 to 49 as donors.

General study findings and limits: Generation probability values for non-shared clonotypes were lower than those for clonotypes shared by all four donors. Several donors held roughly 5% of naive CD4 clonotypes in common.

Of note for this clone: Its antigen is still unknown.

Replicate PCRs run on sorted subsets employed approximately 180 ng DNA, approximately 30,000 T cell genomes. TCRdb's copy holds only in-frame clones and misses some; the assay was immunoSEQ multiplex PCR. The table has over 95,000 clones, around 68% seen once. In germline, CDR1 is SGHRS, CDR2 YFSETQ. After removal of 2 bases from V and 4 bases from J, the junction contained 9 bases not matched to a gene. The CDR3 sequence is 16 residues long. The rearrangement uses TRBV5-1 and TRBJ1-1; the match to TRBD1 covers 9 bases. The sample comprised memory CD8+ T cells sorted from blood. Subset denoted: CD45RO+ cells pooled with CCR7-negative TemRA cells. The TCR was taken from a woman in her thirties in good health. In DNA, the CDR3 is TGCGCCAGCAGCTTCACAGGGGGCGGCTATAGCACTGAAGCTTTCTTT. Amino acids: CASSFTGGGYSTEAFF.